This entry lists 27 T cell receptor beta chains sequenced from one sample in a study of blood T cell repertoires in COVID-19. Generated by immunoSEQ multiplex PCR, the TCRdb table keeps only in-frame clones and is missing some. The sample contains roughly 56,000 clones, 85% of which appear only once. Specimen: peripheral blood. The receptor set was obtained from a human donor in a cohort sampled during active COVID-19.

The CDR3 coding sequence is TGTGCCAGCAGCCAAGGGCTAGCCTTCGCCAATGAGCAGTTCTTC. It codes for CASSQGLAFANEQFF. The V and J genes are TRBV4-2 and TRBJ2-1, with D perhaps matching TRBD2 (5 bases). Germline lookup yields CDR1 LGHNA and CDR2 YNFKEQ. There are 15 residues in the CDR3. Trimming pared 1 base from V and 6 bases from J, leaving 13 bases between.

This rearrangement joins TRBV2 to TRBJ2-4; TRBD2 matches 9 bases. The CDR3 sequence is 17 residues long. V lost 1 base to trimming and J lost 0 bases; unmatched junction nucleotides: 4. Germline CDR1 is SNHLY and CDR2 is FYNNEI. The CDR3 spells CASSEVSGRVAKNIQYF. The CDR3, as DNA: TGTGCCAGCAGTGAAGTTAGCGGGAGAGTAGCCAAAAACATTCAGTACTTC.

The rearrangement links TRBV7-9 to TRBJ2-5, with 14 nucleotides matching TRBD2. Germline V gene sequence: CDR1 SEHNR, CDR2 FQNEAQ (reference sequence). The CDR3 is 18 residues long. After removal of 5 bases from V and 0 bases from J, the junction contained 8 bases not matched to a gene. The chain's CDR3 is CASSKGLAGVGYQETQYF. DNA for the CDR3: TGTGCCAGCAGCAAGGGACTAGCGGGGGTCGGGTACCAAGAGACCCAGTACTTC.

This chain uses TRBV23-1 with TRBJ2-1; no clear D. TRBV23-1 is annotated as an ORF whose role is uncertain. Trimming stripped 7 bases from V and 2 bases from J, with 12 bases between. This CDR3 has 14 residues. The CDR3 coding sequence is TGCGCCAGCATTCCACCTACTCCCTACAATGAGCAGTTCTTC. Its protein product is CASIPPTPYNEQFF.

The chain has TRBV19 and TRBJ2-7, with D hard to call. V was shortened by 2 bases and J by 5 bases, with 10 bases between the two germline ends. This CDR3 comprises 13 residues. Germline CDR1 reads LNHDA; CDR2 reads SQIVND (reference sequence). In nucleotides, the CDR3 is TGTGCCAGTAGTATACAGGAAGGTAACGAGCAGTACTTC. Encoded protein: CASSIQEGNEQYF.

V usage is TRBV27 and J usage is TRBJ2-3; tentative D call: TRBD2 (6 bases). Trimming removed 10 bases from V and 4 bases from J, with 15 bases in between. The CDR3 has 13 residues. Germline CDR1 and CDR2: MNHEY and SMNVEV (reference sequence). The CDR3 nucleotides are TGTGCCATCCGAACGGGAGTCGCAGATACGCAGTATTTT. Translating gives CAIRTGVADTQYF.

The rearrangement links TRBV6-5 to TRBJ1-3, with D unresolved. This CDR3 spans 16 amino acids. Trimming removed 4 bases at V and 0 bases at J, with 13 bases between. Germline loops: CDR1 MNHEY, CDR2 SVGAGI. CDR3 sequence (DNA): TGTGCCAGCAGTTCCACCGGCGGGAACTCTGGAAACACCATATATTTT. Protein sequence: CASSSTGGNSGNTIYF.

The CDR3 protein is CASSKHRDRGLEQYF. As DNA, the CDR3 is TGTGCCAGCAGTAAACACCGGGACAGGGGTCTCGAGCAGTACTTC. The chain has TRBV27 and TRBJ2-7, with TRBD1 identical over 10 bases. In germline, CDR1 is MNHEY, CDR2 SMNVEV (reference sequence). CDR3 size: 15 residues. V lost 5 bases to trimming and J lost 6 bases; unmatched junction nucleotides: 10.

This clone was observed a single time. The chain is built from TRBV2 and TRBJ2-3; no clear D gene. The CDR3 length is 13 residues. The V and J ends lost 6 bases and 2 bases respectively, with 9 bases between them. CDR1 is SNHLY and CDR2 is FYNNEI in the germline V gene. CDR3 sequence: CASRELFTDTQYF. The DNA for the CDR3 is TGTGCCAGCAGGGAACTGTTCACAGATACGCAGTATTTT.

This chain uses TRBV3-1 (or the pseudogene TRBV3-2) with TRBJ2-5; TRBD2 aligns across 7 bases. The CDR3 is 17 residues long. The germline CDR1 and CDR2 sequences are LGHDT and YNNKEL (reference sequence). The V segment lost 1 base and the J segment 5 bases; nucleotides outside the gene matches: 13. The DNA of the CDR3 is TGTGCCAGCAGCCAAGCCAGGAGCGGGAATTCGCGTGAGACCCAGTACTTC. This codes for CASSQARSGNSRETQYF.

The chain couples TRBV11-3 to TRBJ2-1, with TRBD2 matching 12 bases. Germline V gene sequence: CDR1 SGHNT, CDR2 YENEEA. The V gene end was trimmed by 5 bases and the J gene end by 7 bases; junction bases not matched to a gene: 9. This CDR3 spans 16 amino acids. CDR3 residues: CASSPRTSGMGNEQFF. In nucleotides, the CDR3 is TGTGCCAGCAGCCCGAGGACTAGCGGGATGGGAAATGAGCAGTTCTTC.

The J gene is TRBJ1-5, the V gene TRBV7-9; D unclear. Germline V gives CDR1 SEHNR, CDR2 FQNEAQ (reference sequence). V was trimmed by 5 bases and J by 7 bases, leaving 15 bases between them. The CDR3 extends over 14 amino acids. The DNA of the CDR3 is TGTGCCAGCAGCCCTTCGGAGTTCTCCCAGCCCCAGCATTTT. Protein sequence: CASSPSEFSQPQHF.

The CDR3 nucleotides are TGTGCCTCCCGAAAGACAGGGGGCAATTTCCAGGGACTATACACTGAAGCTTTCTTT. Its translation: CASRKTGGNFQGLYTEAFF. The chain recombines TRBV10-3 with TRBJ1-1; the match to TRBD1 covers 10 bases. Trimming at V came to 11 bases and at J to 3 bases, leaving 24 bases not matched to a gene. The CDR3 is made up of 19 amino acids. Germline CDR1 is ENHRY and CDR2 is SYGVKD.

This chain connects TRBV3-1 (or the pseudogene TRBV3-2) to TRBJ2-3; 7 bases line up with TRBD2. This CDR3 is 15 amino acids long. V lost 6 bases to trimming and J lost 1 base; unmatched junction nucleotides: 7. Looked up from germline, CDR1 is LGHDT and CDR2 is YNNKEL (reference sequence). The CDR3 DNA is TGTGCCAGCAGATGGGGAGGGGACCGCACAGATACGCAGTATTTT. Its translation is CASRWGGDRTDTQYF.

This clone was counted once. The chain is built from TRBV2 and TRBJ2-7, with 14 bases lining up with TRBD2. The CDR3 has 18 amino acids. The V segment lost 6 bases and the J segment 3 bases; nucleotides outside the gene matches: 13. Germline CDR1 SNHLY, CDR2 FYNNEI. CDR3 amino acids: CASRPSQGTSGSLYEQYF. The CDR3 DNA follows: TGTGCCAGCAGGCCCTCTCAAGGGACTAGCGGGAGTCTCTACGAGCAGTACTTC.

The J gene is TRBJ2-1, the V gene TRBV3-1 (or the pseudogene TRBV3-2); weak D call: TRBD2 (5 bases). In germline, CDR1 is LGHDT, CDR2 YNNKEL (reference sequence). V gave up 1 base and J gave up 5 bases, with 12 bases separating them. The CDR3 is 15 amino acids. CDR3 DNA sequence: TGTGCCAGCAGCCAAGGTCGGCTAGCTCACAATGAGCAGTTCTTC. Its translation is CASSQGRLAHNEQFF.

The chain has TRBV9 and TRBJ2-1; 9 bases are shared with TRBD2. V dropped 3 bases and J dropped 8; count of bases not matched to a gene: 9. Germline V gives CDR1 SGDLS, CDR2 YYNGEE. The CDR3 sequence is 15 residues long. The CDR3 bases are TGTGCCAGCAGCGAAACCGGGACTAGCTTTGATGAGCAGTTCTTC. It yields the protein CASSETGTSFDEQFF.

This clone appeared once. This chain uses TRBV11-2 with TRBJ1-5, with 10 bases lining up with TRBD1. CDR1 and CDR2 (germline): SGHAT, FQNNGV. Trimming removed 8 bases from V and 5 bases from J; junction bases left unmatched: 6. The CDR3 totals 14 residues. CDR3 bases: TGTGCCAGCGCTTCCGGGACAGGGGATCAGCCCCAGCATTTT. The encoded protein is CASASGTGDQPQHF. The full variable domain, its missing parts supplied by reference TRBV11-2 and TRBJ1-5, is EAGVAQSPRYKIIEKRQSVAFWCNPISGHATLYWYQQILGQGPKLLIQFQNNGVVDDSQLPKDRFSAERLKGVDSTLKIQPAKLEDSAVYLCASASGTGDQPQHFGDGTRLSIL.

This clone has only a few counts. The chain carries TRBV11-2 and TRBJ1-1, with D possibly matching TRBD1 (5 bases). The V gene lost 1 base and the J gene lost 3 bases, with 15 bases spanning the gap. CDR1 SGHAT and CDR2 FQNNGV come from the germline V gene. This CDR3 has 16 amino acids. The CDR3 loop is CASSLASSGVYTEAFF. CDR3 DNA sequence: TGTGCCAGCAGCTTAGCCAGCTCGGGGGTCTACACTGAAGCTTTCTTT.

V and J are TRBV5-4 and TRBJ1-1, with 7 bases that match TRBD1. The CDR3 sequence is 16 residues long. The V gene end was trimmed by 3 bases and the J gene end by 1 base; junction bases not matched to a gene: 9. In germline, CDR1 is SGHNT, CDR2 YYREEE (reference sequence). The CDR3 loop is CASSWAEDRPNTEAFF. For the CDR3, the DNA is TGTGCCAGCAGCTGGGCGGAGGACAGGCCGAACACTGAAGCTTTCTTT. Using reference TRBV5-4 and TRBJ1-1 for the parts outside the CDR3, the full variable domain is ETGVTQSPTHLIKTRGQQVTLRCSSQSGHNTVSWYQQALGQGPQFIFQYYREEENGRGNFPPRFSGLQFPNYSSELNVNALELDDSALYLCASSWAEDRPNTEAFFGQGTRLTVV.

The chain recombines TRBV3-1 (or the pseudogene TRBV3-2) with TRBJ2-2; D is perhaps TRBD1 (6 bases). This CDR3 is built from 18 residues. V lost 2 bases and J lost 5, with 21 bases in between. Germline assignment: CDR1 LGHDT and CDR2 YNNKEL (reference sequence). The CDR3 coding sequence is TGTGCCAGCAGCCAATTGACAGGAATACAAGGGGTAACCGGGGAGCTGTTTTTT. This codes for CASSQLTGIQGVTGELFF.

DNA of the CDR3: TGTGCCAGCAGCTTAGCGCAGGGGGAGGCTTTCTTT. Translating it yields CASSLAQGEAFF. This chain joins TRBV7-9 and TRBJ1-1, with 7 bases matching TRBD1. The CDR3 contains 12 residues. The V and J ends lost 0 bases and 11 bases, in that order; junction bases with no gene match: 3. Germline values: CDR1 SEHNR, CDR2 FQNEAQ (reference sequence).

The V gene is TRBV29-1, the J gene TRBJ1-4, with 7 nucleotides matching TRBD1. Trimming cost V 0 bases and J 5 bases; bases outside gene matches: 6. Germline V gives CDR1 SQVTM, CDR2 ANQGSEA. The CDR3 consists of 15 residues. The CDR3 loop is CSVEDRGRGNEKLFF. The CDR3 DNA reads TGCAGCGTTGAAGATAGGGGCAGGGGGAATGAAAAACTGTTTTTT.

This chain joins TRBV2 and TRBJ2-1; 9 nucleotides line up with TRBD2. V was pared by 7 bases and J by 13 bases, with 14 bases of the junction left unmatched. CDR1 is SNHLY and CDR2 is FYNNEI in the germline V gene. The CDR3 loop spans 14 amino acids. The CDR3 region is CASIPGGTSPRQFF. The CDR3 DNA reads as TGTGCCAGCATCCCCGGCGGGACTAGCCCCAGACAGTTCTTC.

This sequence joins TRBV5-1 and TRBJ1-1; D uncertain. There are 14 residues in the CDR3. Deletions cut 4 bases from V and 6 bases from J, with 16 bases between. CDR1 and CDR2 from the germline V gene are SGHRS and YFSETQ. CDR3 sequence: CASSIRRSRAEAFF. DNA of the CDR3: TGCGCCAGCAGCATTCGACGCTCCCGGGCTGAAGCTTTCTTT.

CDR3 residues: CASSLAESEQFF. For the CDR3, the DNA is TGTGCCAGCAGTCTAGCGGAAAGCGAGCAGTTCTTC. The V gene is TRBV13, the J gene TRBJ2-1; TRBD2 matches at 7 bases. The CDR3 sequence is 12 residues long. CDR1 PRHDT and CDR2 FYEKMQ come from the germline V gene (reference sequence). J was trimmed by 10 bases and V by 6 bases; bases with no gene match: 6.

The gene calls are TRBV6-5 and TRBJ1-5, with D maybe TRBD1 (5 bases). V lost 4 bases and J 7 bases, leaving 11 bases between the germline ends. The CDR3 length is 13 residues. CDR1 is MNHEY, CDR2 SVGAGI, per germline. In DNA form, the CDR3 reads TGTGCCAGCAGTTCCAGGGTCAGGCAGCCCCAGCATTTT. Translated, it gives CASSSRVRQPQHF.